Presented here are 16 T cell receptor beta chains from one specimen sequenced in a study of CXCR3-negative and CXCR3-positive naive CD8 T cells. Their specific antigens are unknown. Preparation of TRB cDNA libraries relied on 5' RACE carrying UMI labels. No DNA is given; TCRdb re-called the 5' RACE reads and lists each CDR3 protein once. The sample table sets out about 110,000 distinct CDR3 sequences. Study-wide findings and caveats: More hydrophobic TRB CDR3s were found in CXCR3-positive naive cells than in CXCR3-negative naive cells.

The sequencing input was naive CXCR3+ CD8+ T cells from blood. Subset noted: CD45RO-CCR7+CD27+CD95- naive CD8+ T cells expressing CXCR3 (TNR3+). These receptors all come from a human donor in good health. Some clones in this sample may be carry-over from other donors' samples.

The chain carries TRBV15 and TRBJ1-1. The CDR3 covers 15 residues. In germline, CDR1 is LNHNV, CDR2 YYDKDF (reference sequence). The CDR3 reads CATSRATYMNTEAFF.

This chain connects TRBV29-1 to TRBJ2-7; TCRdb reports TRBD1, a call that lacks DNA to check it against. The germline CDR1 and CDR2 sequences are SQVTM and ANQGSEA. There are 13 residues in the CDR3. CDR3 sequence: CSVTRDSSYEQYF.

This sequence joins TRBV20-1 and TRBJ2-1; checking the TCRdb D call of TRBD1 is not possible without DNA. CDR1 and CDR2 from the germline V gene are DFQATT and SNEGSKA (reference sequence). The CDR3 length is 15 residues. CDR3 sequence: CSADPGRSSYNEQFF.

This chain links TRBV28 with TRBJ2-7. Germline V gives CDR1 MDHEN, CDR2 SYDVKM. The CDR3 runs to 13 residues. The chain's CDR3 is CASSLRVSSEQYF. Drawing the rest from reference TRBV28 and TRBJ2-7, the complete variable domain is DVKVTQSSRYLVKRTGEKVFLECVQDMDHENMFWYRQDPGLGLRLIYFSYDVKMKEKGDIPEGYSVSREKKERFSLILESASTNQTSMYLCASSLRVSSEQYFGPGTRLTVT.

The chain employs TRBV2 and TRBJ1-1. The CDR3 has 15 residues. Germline V gene data show CDR1 as SNHLY and CDR2 as FYNNEI. The CDR3: CASSTIEGGSTEAFF.

V is TRBV29-1 and J is TRBJ2-3; absent DNA, TCRdb's TRBD2 call cannot be checked. CDR3 length: 15 residues. Germline V gene sequence: CDR1 SQVTM, CDR2 ANQGSEA. This chain's CDR3 is CSVEDGRTTTDTQYF.

J is TRBJ1-5 and V is TRBV4-3; TCRdb outputs TRBD1, but without DNA this stays unchecked. Germline CDR1 LGHNA, CDR2 YSLEER. The CDR3 loop spans 16 amino acids. The CDR3 sequence: CASSQGTGLDNQPQHF.

This chain connects TRBV15 to TRBJ2-5; there is no DNA to check the TCRdb D call of TRBD1. Germline-derived CDR1 and CDR2 are LNHNV and YYDKDF (reference sequence). The CDR3 is 15 amino acids. The CDR3 reads CATSFRDNAAETQYF. Looking up the rest from reference TRBV15 and TRBJ2-5 gives the full variable domain: DAMVIQNPRYQVTQFGKPVTLSCSQTLNHNVMYWYQQKSSQAPKLLFHYYDKDFNNEADTPDNFQSRRPNTSFCFLDIRSPGLGDTAMYLCATSFRDNAAETQYFGPGTRLLVL.

The rearrangement links TRBV20-1 to TRBJ2-5. The CDR3 consists of 15 residues. Germline V gives CDR1 DFQATT, CDR2 SNEGSKA (reference sequence). The CDR3 region is CSATARLENQETQYF.

V gene TRBV5-1 combines with J gene TRBJ2-1; the D gene TCRdb calls, TRBD1, cannot be checked with no DNA. Germline V gene data show CDR1 as SGHRS and CDR2 as YFSETQ. The CDR3 runs 15 residues. The CDR3 here is CASSSGTGIHNEQFF.

The V and J genes are TRBV7-9 and TRBJ2-7; lacking DNA, the TRBD1 call made by TCRdb goes unchecked. This CDR3 is built from 14 residues. Germline CDR1 is SEHNR and CDR2 is FQNEAQ (reference sequence). The CDR3: CASSTLRGAGEQYF.

This CDR3 is CASSPIRGALSDEQFF. V and J are TRBV12-3 or TRBV12-4 and TRBJ2-1; the D call of TRBD1 rests on TCRdb alone, since no DNA is present to check it. The CDR3 covers 16 residues.

The chain recombines TRBV29-1 with TRBJ2-7; with no DNA, the TCRdb D assignment of TRBD1 cannot be verified. Germline V CDR1 and CDR2: SQVTM, ANQGSEA. CDR3 length: 12 amino acids. CDR3 in amino acids: CSVAQGIYEQYF.

The chain couples TRBV7-8 to TRBJ2-3; the TCRdb call, TRBD1, lacks DNA for checking. Germline loops: CDR1 SGHVS, CDR2 FQNEAQ. CDR3 size: 15 residues. CDR3 amino acids: CASSLLGGFTDTQYF. Full variable domain (missing parts from reference TRBV7-8 and TRBJ2-3): GAGVSQSPRYKVAKRGQDVALRCDPISGHVSLFWYQQALGQGPEFLTYFQNEAQLDKSGLPSDRFFAERPEGSVSTLKIQRTQQEDSAVYLCASSLLGGFTDTQYFGPGTRLTVL.

Here the CDR3 reads CASSLVAGSPEGYTF. The chain employs TRBV7-2 and TRBJ1-2; the D call from TCRdb, TRBD1, cannot be confirmed without DNA. This CDR3 is 15 amino acids long. Germline-derived CDR1 and CDR2 are SGHTA and FQGNSA.

This sequence joins TRBV20-1 and TRBJ2-7; as DNA is missing, the TRBD1 call by TCRdb cannot be tested. CDR3 length: 16 amino acids. Germline V gene lookup returns CDR1 DFQATT and CDR2 SNEGSKA (reference sequence). CDR3 residues: CSARDPTTGGYYEQYF.